This TCR beta chain was recorded in a study of blood T cells in healthy people across ages. Study information: Every two T cells gave about one barcoded beta molecule via template switching.

This CDR3 is 15 amino acids long. V lost 3 bases and J lost 4; bases outside the gene matches: 1. Study-wide findings and caveats: What prevented conclusive comparison of naive and antigen-experienced cells was that PBMCs were unsorted. A greater number of naive CD4+ cells and higher diversity distinguished long-lived donors from aged donors.

With respect to this clonotype: Its cognate antigen is unknown.

Then a second PCR, running roughly 7 to 11 cycles, was carried out with a sample-barcoded 5' primer and a J-beta primer mix. Each sample yielded at least 2.5 million CDR3-containing paired-end reads. In TCRdb, the 5' RACE reads were re-called with MiXCR into one record per CDR3 protein. The sample has approximately 670,000 distinct CDR3 sequences; over 40% are singletons. The sample consisted of blood. The receptor's source is a man older than 75 in good health. This rearrangement joins TRBV12-3 or TRBV12-4 to TRBJ2-2, with TRBD2 matching over 11 bases. CDR3 sequence (DNA): TGTGCCAGCAGTTTTAGCGGGGGGGCCACCGGGGAGCTGTTTTTT. This sequence encodes CASSFSGGATGELFF.